Listed here are 5 T cell receptor beta chains from one sample, sequenced in a study of shared T cell receptors in the human thymus. Only in-frame clones appear in the TCRdb table, and some are missing; sequencing was by immunoSEQ multiplex PCR. The sample holds some 400,000 clones, approximately 95% seen once. The sequenced sample consisted of thymocytes. Receptor source: a human donor.

The chain joins TRBV11-2 to TRBJ1-5; 9 bases line up with TRBD1. CDR3 size: 15 residues. Trimming cost V 6 bases and J 1 base; bases outside gene matches: 4. Germline V gene lookup returns CDR1 SGHAT and CDR2 FQNNGV. Here the CDR3 DNA reads TGTGCCAGCAGTTTCGACAGGGGGAGCAATCAGCCCCAGCATTTT. Translated: CASSFDRGSNQPQHF.

J is TRBJ1-2 and V is TRBV27; TRBD1 might be the D (5 bases). Germline V gene data show CDR1 as MNHEY and CDR2 as SMNVEV (reference sequence). V was shortened by 4 bases and J by 8 bases, with 23 bases between the two germline ends. The CDR3 loop spans 16 amino acids. The CDR3 is CASSSLRDAGSLGYTF. For the CDR3, the DNA is TGTGCCAGCAGTTCACTTCGGGACGCCGGCTCTCTGGGCTACACCTTC.

This rearrangement joins TRBV18 to TRBJ1-3; D unresolved. The CDR3 loop spans 15 amino acids. Germline V lookup: CDR1 KGHSH, CDR2 LQKENI. Trimming pared 1 base from V and 0 bases from J, leaving 7 bases between. The CDR3 DNA sequence: TGTGCCAGCTCACCACGAGGCTCCTCTGGAAACACCATATATTTT. This translates into CASSPRGSSGNTIYF. The variable domain in full, completed from reference TRBV18 and TRBJ1-3, reads NAGVMQNPRHLVRRRGQEARLRCSPMKGHSHVYWYRQLPEEGLKFMVYLQKENIIDESGMPKERFSAEFPKEGPSILRIQQVVRGDSAAYFCASSPRGSSGNTIYFGEGSWLTVV.

The V gene is TRBV4-1, the J gene TRBJ2-6, with 8 positions matching TRBD1. V trimming: 0 bases; J trimming: 3 bases; junction bases outside the gene matches: 10. The CDR3 is 19 residues long. Germline CDR1 MGHRA, CDR2 YSYEKL. CDR3 nucleotide sequence: TGCGCCAGCAGCCAAGAGCAGGACAGGGAATTGTTTGGGGCCAACGTCCTGACTTTC. This translates into CASSQEQDRELFGANVLTF.

The rearrangement joins TRBV28 to TRBJ2-7; D not certain. The CDR3 is made up of 17 amino acids. V lost 6 bases to trimming and J lost 3 bases, with 24 bases between them. The germline V gene encodes CDR1 MDHEN and CDR2 SYDVKM. CDR3 in DNA: TGTGCCAGCAGGCCCCGGGTGATAAGGCTACTGAACTACGAGCAGTACTTC. Amino acid sequence: CASRPRVIRLLNYEQYF.